A selection of T cell receptor beta chains follows, all from one sample in a study of T cell responses to AZD1222 COVID-19 vaccine. Repertoires were generated with immunoSEQ multiplex PCR, while TCRdb's copy carries only in-frame clones and drops some. Among some 150,000 clones, 88% were seen once, and the ten largest hold around 2.2%. This specimen was peripheral blood, taken on day 0 of AZD1222 vaccination. These receptors came from an adult in good health. Each CDR3 is given with its conserved first and last residue. The D gene is left open where the match is weak. Size tells how often a clone was seen (once, few, many) or the class of an expanded clone, and some rows leave it out.

abundance	v_gene	d_gene	j_gene	CDR3nt	CDR3aa
.	TRBV30	.	TRBJ1-1	TGTGCCTGGAGGGTCCTCCGTGAAGCTTTCTTT	CAWRVLREAFF
.	TRBV5-1	.	TRBJ1-2	TGCGCCAGCAGCCCGCTAAGAGCGGGAAACTATGGCTACACCTTC	CASSPLRAGNYGYTF
.	TRBV14	TRBD1	TRBJ2-5	TGTGCCAGCAGCCAAGGGACAGGGGGGGAAGAGACCCAGTACTTC	CASSQGTGGEETQYF
.	TRBV12-3/TRBV12-4	.	TRBJ2-3	TGTGCCAGCAGTGGGGACAGCACAGATACGCAGTATTTT	CASSGDSTDTQYF
.	TRBV5-6	TRBD2	TRBJ2-2	TGTGCCAGCAGCCTAGAGGTAGCGGGAGGCAACACCGGGGAGCTGTTTTTT	CASSLEVAGGNTGELFF
.	TRBV21-1	.	TRBJ1-5	TGTGCCAGCAGCAAGAAAAGGACACTAGGAGCAAATCAGCCCCAGCATTTT	CASSKKRTLGANQPQHF
.	TRBV14	.	TRBJ1-4	TGTGCCAGCAGCCTCCAAAGGGGACTTCGGAGAGAAAAACTGTTTTTT	CASSLQRGLRREKLFF
.	TRBV4-3	TRBD2	TRBJ2-1	TGCGCCAGCAGCCGACGACTAGCGGAGGCCTACAATGAGCAGTTCTTC	CASSRRLAEAYNEQFF
.	TRBV5-1	TRBD1	TRBJ2-7	TGCGCCAGCAGCTTACAGGGGGTCCCCTACGAGCAGTACTTC	CASSLQGVPYEQYF
.	TRBV5-1	TRBD2	TRBJ2-7	TGCGCCAGCAGCCTGGCTAGCGGGAGTTTCGGTTACGAGCAGTACTTC	CASSLASGSFGYEQYF
few	TRBV3-1/TRBV3-2	.	TRBJ1-2	TGTGCCAGCAGCCAAGGCCCAAACTATGGCTACACCTTC	CASSQGPNYGYTF
.	TRBV28	TRBD1	TRBJ2-7	TGTGCCAGCAAGGGGGCGGGCGAGCAGTACTTC	CASKGAGEQYF
.	TRBV7-2	.	TRBJ2-7	TGTGCCAGCAGCATCCGGGACGAGCTCCGGGGGCAGTACTTC	CASSIRDELRGQYF
.	TRBV5-6	TRBD2	TRBJ2-5	TGTGCCAGCAGCTTGGGCCTAGCGGGGGATCGCGAGACCCAGTACTTC	CASSLGLAGDRETQYF
.	TRBV27	.	TRBJ1-3	TGTGCCAGCAGTTTACGTGGGGGTCTCTCTGGAAACACCATATATTTT	CASSLRGGLSGNTIYF
few	TRBV5-1	TRBD1	TRBJ1-1	TGCGCCAGCAGGGGTGGGGACAGTCAATTCCTGAACACTGAAGCTTTCTTT	CASRGGDSQFLNTEAFF
.	TRBV9	TRBD2	TRBJ2-7	TGTGCCAGCAGCGTAGAGGCGGCGGGGGGCGAGCAGTACTTC	CASSVEAAGGEQYF
.	TRBV7-2	.	TRBJ2-2	TGTGCCAGCAGCTTAAACACCGGGGAGCTGTTTTTT	CASSLNTGELFF
.	TRBV5-1	TRBD1	TRBJ1-4	TGCGCCAGCAGCTTACAGGGGTGGGGAAATGAAAAACTGTTTTTT	CASSLQGWGNEKLFF
.	TRBV5-4	TRBD1	TRBJ2-6	TGTGCCAGCAGCCGGGGACAGGCATCTGGGGCCAACGTCCTGACTTTC	CASSRGQASGANVLTF
.	TRBV6-4	.	TRBJ2-3	TGTGCCAGCAGTGACCTGGCAGGGCCCACAGATACGCAGTATTTT	CASSDLAGPTDTQYF
.	TRBV30	TRBD1	TRBJ2-7	TGTGCCTGGAGTCCCCCGGGACAGGGGGCTAGCGAGCAGTACTTC	CAWSPPGQGASEQYF
.	TRBV5-1	TRBD2	TRBJ2-5	TGCGCCAGCAGCTTGCCGCGGACTAGCGGGAGAACAGAGACCCAGTACTTC	CASSLPRTSGRTETQYF
.	TRBV25-1	.	TRBJ1-1	TGTGCCAGCAGTGAGGGGGGGATGGTTAACACTGAAGCTTTCTTT	CASSEGGMVNTEAFF
.	TRBV10-3	.	TRBJ1-6	TGTGCCAACCGCGGGTTGGGGGATTCACCCCTCCACTTT	CANRGLGDSPLHF
.	TRBV7-6	.	TRBJ2-7	TGTGCCAGCAGCCCCTCAAACCCCTACGAGCAGTACTTC	CASSPSNPYEQYF
.	TRBV5-6	TRBD1	TRBJ1-5	TGTGCCAGCAGCTTGGGGCAGGGGGTGAGCAATCAGCCCCAGCATTTT	CASSLGQGVSNQPQHF
.	TRBV9	.	TRBJ2-1	TGTGCCAGCAGCTCCATGAGTTATGAGCAGTTCTTC	CASSSMSYEQFF
.	TRBV29-1	TRBD2	TRBJ2-1	TGCAGCGTTGAAGGTTGGGCGGGAGGGTTCTTC	CSVEGWAGGFF
.	TRBV6-5	TRBD2	TRBJ2-7	TGTGCCAGCAGTTATCCTGTGACTAGCGGGTATTACGAGCAGTACTTC	CASSYPVTSGYYEQYF
.	TRBV6-5	TRBD1	TRBJ1-3	TGTGCCAGCAGACGCGGGACAGCGGCTGGAAACACCATATATTTT	CASRRGTAAGNTIYF
.	TRBV6-1	.	TRBJ1-1	TGTGCCAGCAGTGAATTAAGAGGGGCCGTGGAGGCTTTCTTT	CASSELRGAVEAFF
.	TRBV27	.	TRBJ1-5	TGTGCCAGCAGTCCTCCGGGTCAGCCCCAGCATTTT	CASSPPGQPQHF
.	TRBV7-8	TRBD2	TRBJ2-7	TGTGCCAGCAGCTTTCGACTAGCGGGAGGGCCCTACGAGCAGTACTTC	CASSFRLAGGPYEQYF
.	TRBV30	TRBD2	TRBJ2-3	TGTGCCTGGAGCGTATCAATAGCGGGAGCAGATACGCAGTATTTT	CAWSVSIAGADTQYF
.	TRBV5-1	.	TRBJ1-2	TGCGCCAGCAGCTTGGGGGGGGGCGCATCTCGCGGCTACACCTTC	CASSLGGGASRGYTF
.	TRBV28	.	TRBJ2-1	TGTGCCAGCTCCCCGGAGGGGCGTCCCTACAATGAGCAGTTCTTC	CASSPEGRPYNEQFF
.	TRBV6-2/TRBV6-3	TRBD2	TRBJ2-5	TGTGCCAGCAGTTCCACTAGCGGGAGTGGGACCCAGTACTTC	CASSSTSGSGTQYF
.	TRBV4-1	TRBD1	TRBJ1-3	TGCGCCAGCAGCCGCTACCGGGACAGGACAAGCTCTGGAAACACCATATATTTT	CASSRYRDRTSSGNTIYF
.	TRBV13	.	TRBJ1-6	TGTGCCAGCAGCTTAGGGGCAGGGCCAGGAGGTTCACCCCTCCACTTT	CASSLGAGPGGSPLHF
.	TRBV7-2	.	TRBJ2-3	TGTGCCAGCAGCTTAAATAGGGTGCCAGATACGCAGTATTTT	CASSLNRVPDTQYF
.	TRBV7-2	.	TRBJ2-6	TGTGCCAGCAGCTTATCTGACAGGTCTGGGGCCAACGTCCTGACTTTC	CASSLSDRSGANVLTF
.	TRBV27	.	TRBJ1-2	TGTGCCAGCAGTTTATCGACGGGTAGAGGGGGCTACACCTTC	CASSLSTGRGGYTF
.	TRBV27	.	TRBJ1-1	TGTGCCAGCAGTCCACTTCCCTTGAACACTGAAGCTTTCTTT	CASSPLPLNTEAFF
once	TRBV9	TRBD1	TRBJ1-2	TGTGCCAGCAGCGTAGCTGGGGACAGATTCTACACCTTC	CASSVAGDRFYTF
.	TRBV19	TRBD1	TRBJ1-3	TGTGCCAGTACCCCCGGACAGGGGCAGGGGAACACCATATATTTT	CASTPGQGQGNTIYF
.	TRBV7-9	.	TRBJ2-2	TGTGCCAGCAGCCACAGGGTTGGCGGGGAGCTGTTTTTT	CASSHRVGGELFF